These T cell receptor beta chains were read from a single sample in a study of T-cell memory formation after mild COVID-19. One entry per CDR3 protein results from TCRdb running MiXCR on the 5' RACE reads. There are under 35,000 distinct CDR3 sequences in the sample; about 8% occur only once, and over 12% lies in the top ten. The material sequenced was PBMCs or a T cell subset sorted from them (not recorded which). Source of these receptors: an adult woman who had mild COVID-19 (a few samples of this study predate the infection). Cell type and time point are not known. CDR3s include the opening cysteine and the closing phenylalanine or tryptophan. Each record gives: V gene, D gene, J gene, clone size, CDR3 length, CDR3 protein, CDR3 DNA. A D gene is named only where the DNA matches it firmly. Clone sizes are given selectively: once, few, many, or a class where the clone is expanded.

TRBV5-1	TRBD2	TRBJ2-5	many	16	CASSPGLAGVLETQYF	TGCGCCAGCAGCCCGGGACTAGCGGGGGTTCTGGAGACCCAGTACTTC
TRBV7-3	.	TRBJ2-2	many	14	CASSSDVGVGELFF	TGTGCCAGCAGCTCAGATGTGGGGGTCGGGGAGCTGTTTTTT
TRBV12-3/TRBV12-4	TRBD1	TRBJ2-5	medium-sized	16	CASMGSPTRGRETQYF	TGTGCCAGCATGGGGTCCCCTACGAGGGGGCGGGAGACCCAGTACTTC
TRBV15	.	TRBJ2-3	many	14	CATSRVGTAAAQYF	TGTGCCACCAGCAGAGTAGGGACGGCGGCTGCGCAGTATTTT
TRBV7-2	TRBD1	TRBJ1-2	many	15	CASSLGTGLVGGYTF	TGTGCCAGCAGCTTAGGGACAGGGTTAGTAGGTGGCTACACCTTC
TRBV27	TRBD1	TRBJ1-1	many	18	CASSLSIVRQGKNTEAFF	TGTGCCAGCAGTTTATCAATCGTTAGACAGGGGAAGAACACTGAAGCTTTCTTT
TRBV5-1	TRBD1	TRBJ2-5	many	17	CASSAGPETGPQETQYF	TGCGCCAGCAGTGCGGGTCCAGAGACAGGGCCCCAAGAGACCCAGTACTTC
TRBV7-9	.	TRBJ1-3	many	16	CASSLEGLSSGNTIYF	TGTGCCAGCAGCTTAGAGGGCCTGAGCTCTGGAAACACCATATATTTT
TRBV7-2	.	TRBJ2-5	.	13	CASSLGAGKTQYF	TGTGCCAGCAGCCTGGGGGCCGGAAAGACCCAGTACTTC
TRBV12-3/TRBV12-4	.	TRBJ1-4	many	14	CASTQGRGKEKLFF	TGTGCCAGCACTCAGGGGAGGGGTAAGGAAAAACTGTTTTTT
TRBV4-1	TRBD2	TRBJ2-3	many	18	CASSRIAGGTASTDTQYF	TGCGCCAGCAGCCGTATAGCGGGGGGGACCGCAAGCACAGATACGCAGTATTTT
TRBV28	TRBD2	TRBJ2-7	many	14	CASSLYPRTSGCYF	TGTGCCAGCAGTTTATACCCCCGGACTAGCGGGTGCTACTTC
TRBV19	.	TRBJ1-4	many	15	CASSSRTATNEKLFF	TGTGCCAGTAGTTCCCGGACAGCAACTAATGAAAAACTGTTTTTT
TRBV28	.	TRBJ1-6	many	14	CASSSPGQSSPLHF	TGTGCCAGCAGTTCCCCAGGCCAATCTTCACCCCTCCACTTT
TRBV7-3	.	TRBJ1-1	many	17	CASSTRDQGKMNTEAFF	TGTGCCAGCAGCACTAGGGATCAGGGAAAAATGAACACTGAAGCTTTCTTT
TRBV18	TRBD1	TRBJ2-7	many	16	CASSPPGTASSYEQYF	TGTGCCAGCTCACCACCCGGGACAGCCAGCTCCTACGAGCAGTACTTC
TRBV7-9	.	TRBJ2-7	many	13	CASRPRGSGEQYF	TGTGCCAGCAGGCCCCGTGGGTCGGGCGAGCAGTACTTC